Detailed here is one T cell receptor beta chain. Its specificity is not known. This sample is part of a study of cytomegalovirus exposure and HLA in healthy donors. Regarding the study as a whole: There were under 200 TCR beta chains listed as cytomegalovirus-associated.

A multiplex PCR was run with 60 Vbeta primers and 13 Jbeta primers. Clones were sequenced by immunoSEQ multiplex PCR, and TCRdb holds only the in-frame ones, with some missing. Among about 140,000 clones listed, 66% were seen once. V dropped 6 bases and J dropped 5 bases, with 14 bases sitting between them. This CDR3 has 14 amino acids. Germline CDR1 reads SGHTA; CDR2 reads FQGNSA. The TCR comes from a woman in her sixties in good health and CMV-seronegative. The gene calls are TRBV7-2 and TRBJ2-1; possibly TRBD2 for D (5 bases). Material for sequencing was PBMCs. This CDR3 reads CASSLTRVHNEQFF. The CDR3 nucleotides read TGTGCCAGCAGTCTTACTAGGGTCCACAATGAGCAGTTCTTC.